Following are 17 T cell receptor beta chains from one sample sequenced in a study of cytomegalovirus exposure and HLA in healthy donors. Amplification used 60 Vbeta primers and 13 Jbeta primers. Assay used: immunoSEQ multiplex PCR; TCRdb lists only in-frame clones, some missing. Counted here are fewer than 130,000 clones, 65% to 80% occurring once; the ten biggest clones make up about 3%. Specimen: PBMCs. The receptors originated from a woman between 40 and 55 years old in good health and CMV-seronegative.

The chain has TRBV4-2 and TRBJ2-1; maybe TRBD2 (5 bases). This CDR3 has 16 amino acids. The germline V and J ends were trimmed by 0 bases and 4 bases, with 13 bases remaining between them. Germline values: CDR1 LGHNA, CDR2 YNFKEQ. CDR3 in amino acids: CASSQESPAEYNEQFF. Here the CDR3 DNA reads TGTGCCAGCAGCCAAGAATCCCCAGCGGAATACAATGAGCAGTTCTTC.

The CDR3 coding sequence is TGTGCCAGCAGCCCTAGCGGCGCGGATACGCAGTATTTT. As protein: CASSPSGADTQYF. The chain links TRBV7-9 to TRBJ2-3, with 7 bases aligning to TRBD2. With 5 bases clipped from V and 6 bases from J, the junction kept 5 bases outside the gene matches. CDR3 length: 13 amino acids. Germline lookup yields CDR1 SEHNR and CDR2 FQNEAQ (reference sequence).

This clone was detected once. As DNA, the CDR3 is TGCGCCAGCAGTGCGGGGGCAACAGATACGCAGTATTTT. This encodes CASSAGATDTQYF. The V call is TRBV5-1, the J call TRBJ2-3; possible D gene TRBD2, 7 bases. Between the trimmed V and J ends, which lost 5 bases and 3 bases, there was a span of 10 bases. The V gene's germline CDR1 is SGHRS and CDR2 YFSETQ. CDR3 length equals 13 residues.

In DNA, the CDR3 is TGTGCCAGCAGTGACGGACAGGGGGCCGAAGCTTTCTTT. It translates to CASSDGQGAEAFF. The chain is built from TRBV2 and TRBJ1-1, with 11 bases lining up with TRBD1. Per the germline V gene, CDR1 is SNHLY and CDR2 is FYNNEI. Trimming took 3 bases from V and 8 from J; bases not matched to a gene: 2. The CDR3 totals 13 residues.

The V and J genes are TRBV25-1 and TRBJ2-5; D is unresolved. V dropped 1 base and J dropped 5 bases, with 11 bases sitting between them. Per germline, CDR1 MGHDK and CDR2 SYGVNS. CDR3 length: 14 amino acids. CDR3 region: CASSEFETEETQYF. The CDR3 DNA reads TGTGCCAGCAGTGAATTTGAGACGGAGGAGACCCAGTACTTC.

V and J are TRBV15 and TRBJ2-3; D is undetermined. The CDR3 is 13 residues long. Deletions cut 0 bases from V and 4 bases from J, with 5 bases between. Germline V gives CDR1 LNHNV, CDR2 YYDKDF (reference sequence). CDR3 DNA: TGTGCCACCAGCAGAGAGAGCCCAGATACGCAGTATTTT. Translation gives CATSRESPDTQYF.

The V call is TRBV28, the J call TRBJ1-6; a weak D match, TRBD1 (6 bases). The CDR3 spans 17 residues. The germline V gene has CDR1 MDHEN and CDR2 SYDVKM. V shed 6 bases and J shed 10 bases, with 25 bases lying between them. Written as DNA, the CDR3 is TGTGCCAGCAGCCCTCCCGTACGAACAGGGTTTCGCTCACCCCTCCACTTT. The encoded protein is CASSPPVRTGFRSPLHF.

The rearrangement joins TRBV18 to TRBJ1-3, with D possibly matching TRBD1 (5 bases). The CDR3 has 15 residues. Trimming took 3 bases from V and 3 from J, leaving 12 bases between them. Germline V gene data show CDR1 as KGHSH and CDR2 as LQKENI. For the CDR3, the DNA is TGTGCCAGCTCACCCAGGGCGTCGGATGGAAACACCATATATTTT. As protein: CASSPRASDGNTIYF.

This rearrangement joins TRBV6-5 to TRBJ2-7; 8 bases align to TRBD2. CDR1 is MNHEY and CDR2 is SVGAGI in the germline V gene. J was trimmed by 2 bases and V by 0 bases; bases with no gene match: 3. This CDR3 has 15 amino acids. The CDR3 sequence is CASSYSGAGAYEQYF. Written as DNA, the CDR3 is TGTGCCAGCAGTTACTCGGGAGCGGGGGCCTACGAGCAGTACTTC.

Written as DNA, the CDR3 is TGTGCCACCCCGGGGGACAGGGGATCCGGGGAGCAGTTCTTC. Translated, it gives CATPGDRGSGEQFF. The V and J genes are TRBV7-9 and TRBJ2-1, with TRBD1 identical over 10 bases. The CDR3 runs to 14 residues. Germline lookup yields CDR1 SEHNR and CDR2 FQNEAQ (reference sequence). Germline trimming cut 10 bases from V and 10 bases from J; bases unmatched to any gene: 13.

This rearrangement joins TRBV18 to TRBJ2-5; 7 bases line up with TRBD2. The trim removed 3 bases at V and 0 bases at J, leaving 4 bases unmatched. The CDR3 consists of 15 residues. CDR1 KGHSH and CDR2 LQKENI come from the germline V gene. DNA for the CDR3: TGTGCCAGCTCACCCGCTAGCGGACACCAAGAGACCCAGTACTTC. It encodes CASSPASGHQETQYF.

V gene TRBV21-1 combines with J gene TRBJ2-1; TRBD2, as called in the table, went unchecked against the DNA. TRBV21-1 is deemed a pseudogene. The CDR3 is 17 residues long. The CDR3 is CASSNRTSGTGENEQFF. CDR3 bases: TGTGCCAGCAGCAATCGTACTAGCGGGACGGGAGAGAATGAGCAGTTCTTC.

The CDR3 sequence is CASSFSGTIPEQYF. CDR3 DNA sequence: TGTGCCAGCAGCTTCTCCGGGACAATCCCCGAGCAGTACTTC. The chain employs TRBV7-2 and TRBJ2-5, with D perhaps TRBD1 (6 bases). The J call could be wrong; TRBJ2-7 is a better fit for the DNA end. Germline assignment: CDR1 SGHTA and CDR2 FQGNSA. This CDR3 contains 14 residues.

The chain links TRBV7-6 to TRBJ2-2, with 12 nucleotides matching TRBD1. The CDR3 length is 16 residues. J was trimmed by 6 bases and V by 4 bases; bases with no gene match: 6. The germline gives CDR1 SGHVS, CDR2 FNYEAQ. The CDR3: CASSSRDRGQAGELFF. As DNA, the CDR3 is TGTGCCAGCAGCTCCCGGGACAGGGGGCAGGCCGGGGAGCTGTTTTTT.

The chain couples TRBV7-2 to TRBJ2-7, with no clear D. Trimming removed 1 base from V and 6 bases from J, with 16 bases in between. Per germline, CDR1 SGHTA and CDR2 FQGNSA. The CDR3 extends over 15 amino acids. The CDR3 nucleotides are TGTGCCAGCAGCTTAGATTATGGCTTTTCCGCCGAGCAGTACTTC. Its protein product is CASSLDYGFSAEQYF.

This rearrangement joins TRBV4-2 to TRBJ2-1; no firm D call. Germline CDR1 LGHNA, CDR2 YNFKEQ. There are 14 residues in the CDR3. V was shortened by 4 bases and J by 7 bases, with 14 bases between the two germline ends. The CDR3 DNA is TGTGCCAGCAGCCTCCATGGCACCCCTAATGAGCAGTTCTTC. Translating it yields CASSLHGTPNEQFF.

The chain links TRBV7-2 to TRBJ1-5; the match to TRBD1 covers 9 bases. Unmatched junction bases numbered 2, after V lost 1 base and J lost 4 bases. This CDR3 comprises 15 residues. Germline V lookup: CDR1 SGHTA, CDR2 FQGNSA. The CDR3 DNA sequence: TGTGCCAGCAGCTTAGTAGGACAGGGGAATCAGCCCCAGCATTTT. Protein product: CASSLVGQGNQPQHF.